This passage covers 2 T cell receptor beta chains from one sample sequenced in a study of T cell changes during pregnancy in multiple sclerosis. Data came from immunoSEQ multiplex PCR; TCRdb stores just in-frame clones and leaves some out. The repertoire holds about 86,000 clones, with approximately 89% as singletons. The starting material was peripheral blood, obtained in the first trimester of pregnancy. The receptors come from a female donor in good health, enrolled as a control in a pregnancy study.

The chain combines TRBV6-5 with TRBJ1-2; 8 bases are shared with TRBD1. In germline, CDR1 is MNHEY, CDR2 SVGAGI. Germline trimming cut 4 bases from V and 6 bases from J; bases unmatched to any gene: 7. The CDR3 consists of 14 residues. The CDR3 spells CASSLTGQGDGYTF. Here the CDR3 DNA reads TGTGCCAGCAGTTTGACCGGACAGGGCGATGGCTACACCTTC.

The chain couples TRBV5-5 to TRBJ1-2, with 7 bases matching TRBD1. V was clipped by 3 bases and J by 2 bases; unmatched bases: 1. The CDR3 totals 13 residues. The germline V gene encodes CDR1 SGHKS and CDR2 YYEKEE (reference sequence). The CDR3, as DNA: TGTGCCAGCAGCTCACAGGGGAACTATGGCTACACCTTC. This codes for CASSSQGNYGYTF. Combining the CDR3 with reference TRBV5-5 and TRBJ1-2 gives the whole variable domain DAGVTQSPTHLIKTRGQQVTLRCSPISGHKSVSWYQQVLGQGPQFIFQYYEKEERGRGNFPDRFSARQFPNYSSELNVNALLLGDSALYLCASSSQGNYGYTFGSGTRLTVV.